This passage covers 11 T cell receptor beta chains from one sample sequenced in a study of OX40 agonist ivuxolimab in advanced cancers. Repertoires were generated with immunoSEQ multiplex PCR, while TCRdb's copy carries only in-frame clones and drops some. In the table there are 73,000 or so clones, around 90% of which are singletons. This material consisted of CD4+ or CD8+ T cells sorted from blood, taken in a trial of the OX40 agonist ivuxolimab. These receptors were collected from an adult with an advanced solid tumor such as melanoma, head and neck, liver or kidney cancer.

The chain combines TRBV6-1 with TRBJ2-3; tentatively, D is TRBD2 (6 bases). Trimming cost V 4 bases and J 0 bases, with 14 bases left between them. CDR3 length equals 16 residues. Germline-derived CDR1 and CDR2 are MNHNS and SASEGT. The CDR3 region has the DNA TGTGCCAGCAGTGGAGGTAGCGGAGGTAGCACAGATACGCAGTATTTT. Protein product: CASSGGSGGSTDTQYF.

The CDR3 DNA sequence: TGTGCCAGCAGTGAACTAGCGGGAGGACTCACAGATACGCAGTATTTT. It codes for CASSELAGGLTDTQYF. The V gene is TRBV6-4, the J gene TRBJ2-3; 12 nucleotides agree with TRBD2. This CDR3 has 16 amino acids. Germline loops: CDR1 MRHNA, CDR2 SNTAGT. Trimming cost V 3 bases and J 2 bases; bases outside gene matches: 3.

The gene calls are TRBV4-1 and TRBJ2-7; 10 nucleotides match TRBD2. The J segment lost 2 bases and the V segment lost 0 bases, leaving 10 bases of the junction unmatched. CDR3 size: 18 residues. CDR1 is MGHRA, CDR2 YSYEKL, per germline. For the CDR3, the DNA is TGCGCCAGCAGCCAAGATCGAGCGGGAGGGCCCAAAGCCTACGAGCAGTACTTC. Translated: CASSQDRAGGPKAYEQYF.

This clone was seen once. CDR3 DNA sequence: TGTGCCAGCAGCTTAGTGTTGTCCGAGACCCAGTACTTC. Amino acids: CASSLVLSETQYF. The V and J genes are TRBV7-2 and TRBJ2-5; D is uncertain. Germline CDR1 reads SGHTA; CDR2 reads FQGNSA. This CDR3 has 13 residues. V dropped 1 base and J dropped 5 bases, with 8 bases sitting between them.

The V and J genes are TRBV11-3 and TRBJ2-1; the match to TRBD2 covers 12 bases. Germline trimming cut 8 bases from V and 5 bases from J; bases unmatched to any gene: 4. This CDR3 region has 14 residues. CDR1 is SGHNT and CDR2 is YENEEA in the germline V gene. The CDR3 loop reads CASGLAGYHNEQFF. The CDR3 DNA reads as TGTGCCAGCGGACTAGCGGGATACCACAATGAGCAGTTCTTC.

J is TRBJ1-2 and V is TRBV7-2; TRBD1 matches at 9 bases. V dropped 1 base and J dropped 8; count of bases not matched to a gene: 17. The CDR3 sequence is 18 residues long. Germline CDR1 reads SGHTA; CDR2 reads FQGNSA. DNA of the CDR3: TGTGCCAGCAGCTTAGTTTCCCCTGGGCCGGGACAGGGTTCGGGCTACACCTTC. Translation gives CASSLVSPGPGQGSGYTF.

This clone was seen only once. This chain links TRBV4-3 with TRBJ2-2; D may be TRBD2 (5 bases). The CDR3 contains 18 residues. V was pared by 0 bases and J by 4 bases, with 18 bases between. Germline V gene sequence: CDR1 LGHNA, CDR2 YSLEER. Here the CDR3 DNA reads TGCGCCAGCAGCCAAGATTTGCTGCCGGGGAGCTCCACCGGGGAGCTGTTTTTT. Translating it yields CASSQDLLPGSSTGELFF.

The chain joins TRBV5-1 to TRBJ2-1; TRBD2 aligns across 10 bases. J was trimmed by 5 bases and V by 5 bases; bases with no gene match: 4. The germline V gene encodes CDR1 SGHRS and CDR2 YFSETQ. The CDR3 is 14 amino acids. The DNA for the CDR3 is TGCGCCAGCAGAAAAGCGGGAGGGAACAATGAGCAGTTCTTC. Translated, it gives CASRKAGGNNEQFF.

V and J are TRBV30 and TRBJ2-5; D call uncertain. CDR3 size: 13 residues. The V gene's germline CDR1 is GTSNPN and CDR2 SVGIG (reference sequence). The V gene lost 0 bases and the J gene lost 4 bases, with 9 bases spanning the gap. The chain's CDR3 is CAWSVLQAETQYF. The CDR3 DNA is TGTGCCTGGAGTGTACTTCAGGCAGAGACCCAGTACTTC.

V is TRBV11-3 and J is TRBJ2-5; 11 positions agree with TRBD1. Unmatched junction bases numbered 3, after V lost 6 bases and J lost 3 bases. In germline, CDR1 is SGHNT, CDR2 YENEEA. This CDR3 contains 14 residues. The CDR3 DNA reads as TGTGCCAGCAGTGGACAGGGGGCCGAAGAGACCCAGTACTTC. Translated: CASSGQGAEETQYF.

The rearrangement joins TRBV14 to TRBJ2-7; 7 bases fit TRBD2. Germline V lookup: CDR1 SGHDN, CDR2 FVKESK. V lost 3 bases, J lost 7 bases, and 12 bases stayed unmatched. This CDR3 region has 15 residues. The CDR3 sequence is CASSQALNGRNEQYF. The CDR3 nucleotides read TGTGCCAGCAGCCAGGCGCTAAACGGGAGGAATGAGCAGTACTTC. Looking up the rest from reference TRBV14 and TRBJ2-7 gives the full variable domain: EAGVTQFPSHSVIEKGQTVTLRCDPISGHDNLYWYRRVMGKEIKFLLHFVKESKQDESGMPNNRFLAERTGGTYSTLKVQPAELEDSGVYFCASSQALNGRNEQYFGPGTRLTVT.